This TCR beta chain is from a study of CD8+CD57+ T cells in acquired aplastic anemia. Study at large: An average of 3.2 ug of DNA was obtained from sorted CD4+ and CD8+ cells. Healthy donors yielded roughly 9.9 million CD4+ cell reads on average. The study's findings and limits: Comparison of patients with controls identified twenty-nine shared CD8+ CDR3 sequences. CD8+ Simpson's diversity in patients was not significantly different from that in controls.

TCR beta VDJ and CDR3 profiles were obtained from a genomic DNA template. One entry per CDR3 protein, called by TCRdb with MiXCR from the reads. The repertoire has some 120,000 distinct CDR3 sequences, 48% of them found once; the top ten carry roughly 2.5%. This clonotype is a singleton in its sample. Its antigen remains unidentified. Specimen: sorted CD4+, CD8+, or CD8+CD57+ T cells (not recorded which) from PBMCs. This TCR derives from a human donor in good health, serving as a control.

In nucleotides, the CDR3 is TGCAGCGTCGGCTTACAGGGAGCTGGAAACACCATATATTTT. The encoded protein is CSVGLQGAGNTIYF. The gene calls are TRBV29-1 and TRBJ1-3, with D perhaps matching TRBD1 (6 bases). This CDR3 has 14 residues. Trimming left V 6 bases short and J 2 bases short, with 14 bases between. Germline-derived CDR1 and CDR2 are SQVTM and ANQGSEA.